Shown below are 7 T cell receptor beta chains from a single sample sequenced in a study of blood T cell repertoires in COVID-19 (TCRdb year 2020). The library was prepared using the immunoSEQ multiplex PCR assay. In TCRdb, the immuneACCESS table is reduced to in-frame sequences with V and J assigned. These tables do not hold every clone; where another copy was compared, an unresolved V gene accounts for under half, and the others remain unexplained. The sample table records some 330,000 clones; 83% of these occur just once. The ten largest clones capture 5.1% of the sample. The source material was PBMCs or T cells enriched from blood (not recorded which). Receptors were obtained from a woman in her 50s who had recovered from COVID-19.

The chain couples TRBV7-2 to TRBJ2-7, with 9 nucleotides matching TRBD2. The V gene end was trimmed by 0 bases and the J gene end by 13 bases; junction bases not matched to a gene: 7. The germline CDR1 and CDR2 sequences are SGHTA and FQGNSA. This CDR3 has 13 residues. In DNA form, the CDR3 reads TGTGCCAGCAGCTTAGCCAGCGGCGGGGGGGCCTACTTC. This encodes CASSLASGGGAYF.

The chain has TRBV7-9 and TRBJ2-4; no firm D call. Trimming left V 3 bases short and J 1 base short, with 7 bases between. Germline CDR1 reads SEHNR; CDR2 reads FQNEAQ (reference sequence). There are 14 residues in the CDR3. CDR3 bases: TGTGCCAGCAGCTTCCCCTCGGCCAAAAACATTCAGTACTTC. It encodes CASSFPSAKNIQYF.

The chain links TRBV30 to TRBJ1-1, with TRBD1 matching 8 bases. Germline trimming cut 4 bases from V and 0 bases from J; bases unmatched to any gene: 7. The germline V gene has CDR1 GTSNPN and CDR2 SVGIG (reference sequence). This CDR3 has 15 amino acids. The chain's CDR3 is CAWNRGSLLNTEAFF. The DNA for the CDR3 is TGTGCCTGGAACAGGGGGAGTCTTTTGAACACTGAAGCTTTCTTT.

The V and J genes are TRBV13 and TRBJ1-2, with D possibly matching TRBD1 (6 bases). Trimming stripped 5 bases from V and 7 bases from J, with 17 bases between. Germline-derived CDR1 and CDR2 are PRHDT and FYEKMQ (reference sequence). The CDR3 has 14 amino acids. DNA for the CDR3: TGTGCCAGCAGCCCGCGGGGGGCCCAGAGTGGCTACACCTTC. This codes for CASSPRGAQSGYTF.

As for this clone: The sample carries other DNA sequences with the same CDR3. V usage is TRBV5-1 and J usage is TRBJ2-3; no reliable D call. The CDR3 length is 15 residues. Germline CDR1 SGHRS, CDR2 YFSETQ. The V gene lost 0 bases and the J gene lost 1 base, with 9 bases spanning the gap. This CDR3 is CASSLGGSGTDTQYF. In nucleotides, the CDR3 is TGCGCCAGCAGCTTGGGAGGAAGCGGCACAGATACGCAGTATTTT.

This clone was seen a handful of times. The chain recombines TRBV2 with TRBJ2-5, with 8 bases fitting TRBD2. Unmatched junction bases numbered 14, after V lost 6 bases and J lost 5 bases. Germline CDR1 SNHLY, CDR2 FYNNEI. The CDR3 contains 16 residues. CDR3: CASRHTPGGAGETQYF. CDR3 nucleotide sequence: TGTGCCAGCAGACATACGCCCGGGGGGGCGGGGGAGACCCAGTACTTC.

The gene calls are TRBV19 and TRBJ1-2; D unclear. The CDR3 has 16 amino acids. With 4 bases removed from V and 1 base from J, the gap between germline ends came to 16 bases. Germline loops: CDR1 LNHDA, CDR2 SQIVND (reference sequence). The CDR3 nucleotides are TGTGCCAGTAGTAGTCTCACAGTACTTAGTAACTATGGCTACACCTTC. The encoded protein is CASSSLTVLSNYGYTF.